The T cell receptor (beta chain) described here comes from a study of regulatory T cells in long-lasting Graves disease. Study observations and caveats: Reduced TCR diversity was observed in persistent Graves' patients versus newly diagnosed patients.

V gave up 5 bases and J gave up 0 bases; unmatched junction bases: 7. CDR1 is MDHEN, CDR2 SYDVKM, per germline. The CDR3 is made up of 15 amino acids. This clonotype was detected ten times or more. Its specificity is unknown. As to time point: persistent/refractory GD, antithyroid drugs over 5 years with positive TRAb. After RNA was extracted from PBMCs, the TCR library was made from it. Clinicians diagnosed Graves' disease using American Thyroid Association guidelines. In building TCR beta libraries, iRepertoire HTBI primers were used together with Arm-PCR of CDR3 regions. TCRdb independently ran MiXCR on the multiplex PCR reads; one entry per CDR3 protein. This sample has 350,000 to 450,000 distinct CDR3 sequences, with roughly 21% found just once.

This sequence joins TRBV28 and TRBJ2-7; TRBD1 agrees at 7 bases. The TCR comes from a female donor with Graves disease. The sequenced sample was peripheral blood mononuclear cells (PBMCs), obtained when the disease was refractory, from a patient treated with antithyroid drugs. CDR3 region: CASSQTGTHSYEQYF. The DNA for the CDR3 is TGTGCCAGCAGTCAGACAGGGACACACTCCTACGAGCAGTACTTC. The whole variable domain, filled in from reference TRBV28 and TRBJ2-7, reads DVKVTQSSRYLVKRTGEKVFLECVQDMDHENMFWYRQDPGLGLRLIYFSYDVKMKEKGDIPEGYSVSREKKERFSLILESASTNQTSMYLCASSQTGTHSYEQYFGPGTRLTVT.